The 13 T cell receptor beta chains in this list originate from one sample, sequenced in a study of healthy donors' naive CD4 and CD8 T cells. TCR libraries were built from about 520 ng of total RNA by linear amplification. TCRdb called the reads again in MiXCR, with one record for every CDR3 protein. The repertoire holds around 200,000 distinct CDR3 sequences, around three quarters seen once, with 2% to 2.5% in the top ten. The material sequenced was naive CD4+ and CD8+ T cells sorted from blood, pooled from several donors. Receptors originate from a pool of human donors in good health; the sample pools cells from several healthy donors.

The V and J genes are TRBV29-1 and TRBJ2-7; TRBD1 might be the D (6 bases). Germline CDR1 SQVTM, CDR2 ANQGSEA. The CDR3 contains 13 residues. V was clipped by 5 bases and J by 1 base, with 12 bases between them. CDR3 sequence reads: CSVLTGLSYEQYF. Here the CDR3 DNA reads TGCAGCGTTCTTACAGGGTTATCCTACGAGCAGTACTTC.

J is TRBJ2-2 and V is TRBV19; D remains unclear. The CDR3 runs 13 residues. Germline CDR1 reads LNHDA; CDR2 reads SQIVND (reference sequence). Trimming took 6 bases from V and 2 from J, leaving 7 bases between them. The CDR3 DNA reads TGTGCCAGTAGCTTCTATAACACCGGGGAGCTGTTTTTT. It specifies CASSFYNTGELFF.

This chain joins TRBV15 and TRBJ2-3; 7 positions match TRBD2. The CDR3 has 13 amino acids. Germline V gives CDR1 LNHNV, CDR2 YYDKDF (reference sequence). The junction had 7 bases not matched to a gene; V was cut back by 5 bases and J by 8 bases. The CDR3 protein is CATSWTRGATQYF. The CDR3 region has the DNA TGTGCCACCAGCTGGACTAGGGGTGCTACGCAGTATTTT.

The V call is TRBV30, the J call TRBJ2-2, with D possibly being TRBD1 (6 bases). Germline CDR1 GTSNPN, CDR2 SVGIG (reference sequence). Trimming took 5 bases from V and 3 from J, leaving 10 bases between them. This CDR3 has 13 amino acids. Here the CDR3 DNA reads TGTGCCTGGTCACAGGGCTACACCGGGGAGCTGTTTTTT. Its translation is CAWSQGYTGELFF. Full variable domain (missing parts from reference TRBV30 and TRBJ2-2): SQTIHQWPATLVQPVGSPLSLECTVEGTSNPNLYWYRQAAGRGLQLLFYSVGIGQISSEVPQNLSASRPQDRQFILSSKKLLLSDSGFYLCAWSQGYTGELFFGEGSRLTVL.

This clonotype was observed a handful of times. The CDR3 protein is CASSGRDGPYEQYF. The CDR3 DNA is TGTGCCAGTAGTGGGCGGGACGGACCCTACGAGCAGTACTTC. The chain is built from TRBV19 and TRBJ2-7; a weak D match, TRBD2 (6 bases). V was clipped by 5 bases and J by 2 bases, with 13 bases between them. The CDR3 extends over 14 amino acids. In germline, CDR1 is LNHDA, CDR2 SQIVND (reference sequence). Full variable domain (missing parts from reference TRBV19 and TRBJ2-7): DGGITQSPKYLFRKEGQNVTLSCEQNLNHDAMYWYRQDPGQGLRLIYYSQIVNDFQKGDIAEGYSVSREKKESFPLTVTSAQKNPTAFYLCASSGRDGPYEQYFGPGTRLTVT.

This clonotype was seen a few times. The chain links TRBV13 to TRBJ1-1; no firm D call. The CDR3 length is 13 residues. Germline CDR1 reads PRHDT; CDR2 reads FYEKMQ (reference sequence). V lost 5 bases and J 1 base, leaving 8 bases between the germline ends. Here the CDR3 DNA reads TGTGCCAGCAGCCCCGAAGGGAACACTGAAGCTTTCTTT. Amino acids: CASSPEGNTEAFF.

The sample holds one count of this clonotype. The chain employs TRBV19 and TRBJ2-3; no clear D gene. The CDR3 covers 14 residues. Germline V gene data show CDR1 as LNHDA and CDR2 as SQIVND (reference sequence). The V end lost 7 bases, the J end lost 2 bases, and 13 bases lay between the germline ends. CDR3 loop: CASTSRGSTDTQYF. In DNA form, the CDR3 reads TGTGCCAGTACCTCGAGAGGCTCCACAGATACGCAGTATTTT.

The genes are TRBV19 and TRBJ2-1; 9 bases align to TRBD2. This CDR3 contains 15 residues. Germline assignment: CDR1 LNHDA and CDR2 SQIVND (reference sequence). The V and J ends lost 7 bases and 6 bases, in that order; junction bases with no gene match: 10. CDR3 in DNA: TGTGCCAGTAAAACCGGGACTAGCCGGATCAATGAGCAGTTCTTC. It encodes CASKTGTSRINEQFF.

The sample holds a few counts of this clonotype. This chain joins TRBV29-1 and TRBJ2-1, with 7 bases aligning to TRBD2. The V gene end was trimmed by 6 bases and the J gene end by 1 base; junction bases not matched to a gene: 9. This CDR3 has 15 residues. Germline V gene sequence: CDR1 SQVTM, CDR2 ANQGSEA. CDR3 sequence: CSVHGSGRSYNEQFF. DNA for the CDR3: TGCAGCGTCCATGGTAGCGGGCGGTCCTACAATGAGCAGTTCTTC.

The V and J genes are TRBV29-1 and TRBJ1-1, with no clear D. CDR1 SQVTM and CDR2 ANQGSEA come from the germline V gene. The CDR3 is 11 residues long. Trimming removed 5 bases from V and 8 bases from J, with 12 bases in between. CDR3 loop: CSVFMAGEAFF. CDR3 coding DNA: TGCAGCGTTTTCATGGCGGGGGAAGCTTTCTTT.

The gene calls are TRBV5-5 and TRBJ1-3, with 8 nucleotides matching TRBD1. The J segment lost 4 bases and the V segment lost 5 bases, leaving 11 bases of the junction unmatched. The germline V gene has CDR1 SGHKS and CDR2 YYEKEE (reference sequence). This CDR3 contains 16 residues. CDR3 in amino acids: CASRPRTGGSGNTIYF. CDR3 bases: TGTGCCAGCAGACCGAGAACAGGGGGATCAGGAAACACCATATATTTT.

This chain links TRBV5-1 with TRBJ2-1; TRBD2 matches 7 bases. CDR1 is SGHRS, CDR2 YFSETQ, per germline. V shed 0 bases, J shed 7 bases, and the junction held 7 bases outside the gene matches. This CDR3 contains 15 residues. The CDR3 sequence is CASSLVGEGPNEQFF. CDR3 in DNA: TGCGCCAGCAGCTTGGTTGGGGAGGGTCCGAATGAGCAGTTCTTC.

The genes are TRBV29-1 and TRBJ2-2; D may be TRBD2 (5 bases). The V end lost 0 bases, the J end lost 6 bases, and 11 bases lay between the germline ends. The length of the CDR3 is 14 residues. Germline V gene data show CDR1 as SQVTM and CDR2 as ANQGSEA. CDR3 residues: CSVEEPGKAGELFF. For the CDR3, the DNA is TGCAGCGTTGAAGAGCCCGGGAAGGCCGGGGAGCTGTTTTTT.